This TCR beta chain was sequenced for a study of beta chain features in type 1 diabetes. The entirety of the isolated RNA underwent reverse transcription, so expressed TCRB transcripts were sequenced. Clones were sequenced by immunoSEQ multiplex PCR, and TCRdb holds only the in-frame ones, with some missing. The table records about 320,000 clones, approximately 14% of them present only once. This clone was recorded a few times. The receptor's source is a man aged 25-45 years in good health. The sample taken for sequencing was central memory CD4+ T cells from blood.

CDR3 loop: CASSFSSGKETQYF. CDR3 coding DNA: TGCGCCAGCAGCTTTTCTAGCGGCAAAGAGACCCAGTACTTC. This chain connects TRBV5-1 to TRBJ2-5; 7 bases match TRBD2. Per the germline V gene, CDR1 is SGHRS and CDR2 is YFSETQ. V was pared by 2 bases and J by 3 bases, with 4 bases of the junction left unmatched. The CDR3 spans 14 residues.